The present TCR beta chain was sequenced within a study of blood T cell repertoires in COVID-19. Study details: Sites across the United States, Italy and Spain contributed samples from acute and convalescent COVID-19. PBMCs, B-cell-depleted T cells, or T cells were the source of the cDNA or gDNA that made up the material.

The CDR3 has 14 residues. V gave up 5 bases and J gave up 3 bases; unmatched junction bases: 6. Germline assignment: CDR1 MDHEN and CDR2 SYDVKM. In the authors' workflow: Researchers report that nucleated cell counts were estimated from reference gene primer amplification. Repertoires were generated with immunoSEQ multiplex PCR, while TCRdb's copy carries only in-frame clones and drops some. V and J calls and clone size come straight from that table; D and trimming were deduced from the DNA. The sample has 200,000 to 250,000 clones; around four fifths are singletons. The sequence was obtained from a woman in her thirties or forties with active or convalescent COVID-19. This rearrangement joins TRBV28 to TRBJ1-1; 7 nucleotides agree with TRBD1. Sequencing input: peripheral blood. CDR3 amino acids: CASSGDSGYTEAFF. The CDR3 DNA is TGTGCCAGCAGTGGGGACAGCGGTTACACTGAAGCTTTCTTT.